Listed below are T cell receptor beta chains from one sample, sequenced in a study of blood T cell repertoires in COVID-19. Here immunoSEQ multiplex PCR was the method, and the copy in TCRdb shows in-frame clones only, minus some. This sample has fewer than 450,000 clones; approximately 91% occur once, and the top ten carry more than 2%. Sequenced material: PBMCs or T cells enriched from blood (not recorded which). The receptor source for this set is a middle-aged woman with acute COVID-19. The conserved cysteine and the conserved F or W are not part of the CDR3 here.

>13|TRBV19
ASSIETGQNSPLH
>10|TRBV12-3/TRBV12-4
ASSVLAGTQY
>14|TRBV2
ASSMDRAANTGELF
>14|TRBV9
ASSSPRDREGYGYT
>10|TRBV5-4
ASSLRGNGYT
>12|TRBV30
AWSPNRGTGELF
>11|TRBV27
ASSFRRNTEAF
>11|TRBV19
ASSIGQGSEAF
>14|TRBV3-1/TRBV3-2
ASSQDAGAGGETQY
>12|TRBV27
ASKTDRNTGELF
>11|TRBV12-3/TRBV12-4
ASSLARNYGYT
>14|TRBV4-1
ASSQELAENTGELF
>17|TRBV24-1
ATSDTGTTQPSSYNEQF
>11|TRBV19
AKYREPPDTQY
>15|TRBV3-1/TRBV3-2
ASSQRDRGRSNEKLF
>13|TRBV5-1
ASSLGRSSYNEQF
>12|TRBV27
ASSLSGPNSPLH
>12|TRBV9
ASSGGTGRETQY
>15|TRBV10-3
AISEGAGGPSSYEQY
>13|TRBV7-9
ASSHWTSGYNEQF
>13|TRBV5-1
ASSLAGRGYYGYT
>16|TRBV4-1
ASSHPSGGDSGADTQY
>14|TRBV19
ASSIPDRGGLNEQF
>11|TRBV5-4
ASSRTGLETQY
>12|TRBV10-1
ASSAGLAGVIQF
>15|TRBV2
ASSDIALAGGPDTQY
>12|TRBV5-8
ASSRTGNNYGYT
>17|TRBV7-2
ASSKLGRAGVLYQETQY
>11|TRBV19
ASSMDILQPQH
>11|TRBV30
AWSDRGLYGYT
>12|TRBV6-5
ASSYGSAGAEAF
>11|TRBV6-5
ASSQVHSYEQY
>13|TRBV15
ATSRDGGLDNEQF
>12|TRBV19
ASRYGGTLYGYT
>13|TRBV5-1
ASSLGQGVSDTQY
>12|TRBV10-2
ASSWDRGKESQH
>15|TRBV25-1
ASSDPQLAGYTDTQY
>13|TRBV5-1
ASSLTRGAVDEQY
>13|TRBV5-1
ASSFQGARGTEAF
>13|TRBV5-1
ASSSTSLMEGGYT
>11|TRBV29-1
SAPSTGNYGYT
>12|TRBV5-1
ASSPARGGETQY
>11|TRBV9
ASSVAVNTEAF
>16|TRBV11-2
ASSLVVRGQSGANVLT
>13|TRBV13
ASSLSTSGGNEQF
>14|TRBV7-9
ASSPGQGARYEKLF
>12|TRBV5-1
ASSKDRGGEKLF
>13|TRBV3-1/TRBV3-2
ASSQVTGASMIQY
>13|TRBV2
ASSILAGAPETQY
>14|TRBV5-6
ASSLNSGGVHGELF
>13|TRBV11-3
ASSLGRSSYNEQF
>11|TRBV19
ASSRVAQETQY
>13|TRBV4-1
ASSQEGASFYEQY
>13|TRBV2
ASSELTVYNSPLH